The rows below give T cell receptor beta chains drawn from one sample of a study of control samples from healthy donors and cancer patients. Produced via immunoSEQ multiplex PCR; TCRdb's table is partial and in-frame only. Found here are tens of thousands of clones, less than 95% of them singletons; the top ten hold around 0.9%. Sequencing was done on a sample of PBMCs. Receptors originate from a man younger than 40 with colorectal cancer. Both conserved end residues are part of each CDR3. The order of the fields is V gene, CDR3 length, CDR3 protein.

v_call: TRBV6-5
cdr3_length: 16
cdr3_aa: CASSSGRGTRISGYTF

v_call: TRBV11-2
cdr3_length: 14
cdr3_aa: CASSLEGINEKLFF

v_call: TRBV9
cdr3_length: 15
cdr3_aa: CASSVDSLGPTEAFF

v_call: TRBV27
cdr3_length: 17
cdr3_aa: CASSKVLVSGYNSPLHF

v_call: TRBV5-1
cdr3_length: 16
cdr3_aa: CASSLSGRLMNTEAFF

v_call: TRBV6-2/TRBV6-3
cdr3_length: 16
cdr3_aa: CASSYHGERYTGELFF

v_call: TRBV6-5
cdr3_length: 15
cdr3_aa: CASTIGRVMDTEAFF

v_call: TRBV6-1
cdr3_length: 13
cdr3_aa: CASSEAVGNEQFF

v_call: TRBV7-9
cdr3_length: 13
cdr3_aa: CATTGGSFGEQYF

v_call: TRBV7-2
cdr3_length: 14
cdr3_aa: CASSFSSFTDTQYF

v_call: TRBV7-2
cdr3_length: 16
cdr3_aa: CASSLSVPSGANVLTF

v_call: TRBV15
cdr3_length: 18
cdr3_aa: CATSSGDVLMAAKNIQYF

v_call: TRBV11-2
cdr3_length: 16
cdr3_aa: CASSPDVDRTKNIQYF

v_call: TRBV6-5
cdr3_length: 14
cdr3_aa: CASARQGKLYEQYF

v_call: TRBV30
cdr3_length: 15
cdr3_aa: CAWSLTTGGIGELFF

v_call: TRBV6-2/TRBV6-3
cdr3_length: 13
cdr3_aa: CASSRGGQETQYF

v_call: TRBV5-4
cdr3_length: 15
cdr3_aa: CASSLFGQAGNIQYF

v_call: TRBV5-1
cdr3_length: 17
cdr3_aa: CASSFYGLGQGNYGYTF

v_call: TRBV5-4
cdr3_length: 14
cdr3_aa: CASSFRVDNSPLHF

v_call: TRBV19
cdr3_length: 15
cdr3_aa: CASSIWGTSNTEAFF

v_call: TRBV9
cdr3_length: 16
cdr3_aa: CASSVLLGRNTGELFF

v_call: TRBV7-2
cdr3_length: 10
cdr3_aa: CASRNTEAFF

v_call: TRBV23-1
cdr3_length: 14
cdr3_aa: CASSQGFLNTEAFF

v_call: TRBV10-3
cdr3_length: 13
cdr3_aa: CAISEGNYNEQFF

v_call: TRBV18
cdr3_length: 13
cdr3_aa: CASSPPMGNEQFF

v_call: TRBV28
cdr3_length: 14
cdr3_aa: CASSLGTGGDEQYF

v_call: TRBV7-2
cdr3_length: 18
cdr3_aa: CASSSQTSGGRSYNEQFF

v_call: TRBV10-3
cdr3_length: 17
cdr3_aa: CAISEPRRGVGNSPLHF

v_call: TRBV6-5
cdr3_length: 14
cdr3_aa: CASSTGGTNEKLFF

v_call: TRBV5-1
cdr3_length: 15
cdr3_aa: CASSFQEVSYNEQFF

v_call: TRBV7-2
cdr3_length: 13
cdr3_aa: CASSLPGGVTQYF

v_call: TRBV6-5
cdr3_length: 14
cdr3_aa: CASSPTGGGQPQHF

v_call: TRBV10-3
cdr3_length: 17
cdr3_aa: CAISDQSKTGGWYEQYF

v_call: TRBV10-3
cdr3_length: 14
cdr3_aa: CAISAGRTTDTQYF

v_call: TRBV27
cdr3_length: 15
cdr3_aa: CASSPDIPSGDEQFF

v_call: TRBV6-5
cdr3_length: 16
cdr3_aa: CASSSRVGQGGSPLHF

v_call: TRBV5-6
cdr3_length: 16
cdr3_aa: CASSLGLAGDTGELFF

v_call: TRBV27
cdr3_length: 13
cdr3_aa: CASSYGGGTEAFF

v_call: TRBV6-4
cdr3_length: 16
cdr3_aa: CASSPHGGAGSDTQYF

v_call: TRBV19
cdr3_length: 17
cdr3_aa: CASSWMGVWSGANVLTF

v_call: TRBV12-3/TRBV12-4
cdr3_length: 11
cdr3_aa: CASSQQETQYF